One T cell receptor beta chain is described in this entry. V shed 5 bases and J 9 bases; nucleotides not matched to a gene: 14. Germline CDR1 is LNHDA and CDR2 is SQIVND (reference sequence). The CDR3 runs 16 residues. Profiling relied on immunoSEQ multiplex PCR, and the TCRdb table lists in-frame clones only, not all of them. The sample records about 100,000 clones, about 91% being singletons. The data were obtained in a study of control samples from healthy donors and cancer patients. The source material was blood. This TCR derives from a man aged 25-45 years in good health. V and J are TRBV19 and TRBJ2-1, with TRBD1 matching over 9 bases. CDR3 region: CASSLRDRAKRAEQFF. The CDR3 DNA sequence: TGTGCCAGTAGTCTTCGGGACAGGGCTAAAAGGGCTGAGCAGTTCTTC.